The 27 T cell receptor beta chains below come from one sample, sequenced in a study of human T cells and chemical hapten exposure. TCRdb re-derived calls from the RACE reads in MiXCR, one entry per CDR3 protein. This sample has about 360,000 distinct CDR3 sequences, with around 6.9% found just once. The sample's time point: patch test 1, 2 weeks after DPC sensitization. Treatment of the sample: therapeutic diphenylcyclopropenone sensitization with weekly scalp DPC. Sequencing used whole blood, obtained in connection with sensitization to the hapten diphenylcyclopropenone (DPC). The receptors derive from a woman aged 18 to 35 with alopecia areata. Some clones in this sample may be carry-over from other donors' samples.

This clonotype was counted between two and nine times. The rearrangement uses TRBV12-3 or TRBV12-4 and TRBJ1-1; D unresolved. The CDR3 is 13 residues long. The V gene lost 0 bases and the J gene lost 3 bases, with 5 bases spanning the gap. CDR3 nucleotide sequence: TGTGCCAGCAGTTTAGCGGCGGACACTGAAGCTTTCTTT. This translates into CASSLAADTEAFF.

In its sample, this clonotype was seen a few times. The V call is TRBV7-2, the J call TRBJ1-2; 8 bases match TRBD1. Trimming at V came to 5 bases and at J to 6 bases, leaving 8 bases not matched to a gene. Germline CDR1 and CDR2: SGHTA and FQGNSA. There are 14 residues in the CDR3. The CDR3 sequence: CASSRGDRQNGYTF. The CDR3 DNA is TGTGCCAGCAGCCGTGGGGACAGGCAGAATGGCTACACCTTC.

The chain combines TRBV6-4 with TRBJ2-3, with 7 positions matching TRBD1. This CDR3 has 15 residues. The ends lost 4 bases at V and 5 bases at J; junction bases unmatched: 9. CDR1 and CDR2 (germline): MRHNA, SNTAGT. The CDR3 DNA reads as TGTGCCAGCAGTGCGAGGACAGGAACCATAGATACGCAGTATTTT. The encoded protein is CASSARTGTIDTQYF.

Only a few counts were recorded for this clonotype. The rearrangement links TRBV28 to TRBJ2-3, with 12 bases aligning to TRBD2. The junction had 9 bases not matched to a gene; V was cut back by 7 bases and J by 1 base. This CDR3 comprises 17 residues. Germline CDR1 MDHEN, CDR2 SYDVKM. For the CDR3, the DNA is TGTGCCAGCACCGGACTAGCGGGGCCCCTCGGCACAGATACGCAGTATTTT. Translating it yields CASTGLAGPLGTDTQYF.

This clonotype was picked up a small number of times. This sequence joins TRBV2 and TRBJ1-4; D gene ambiguous. Germline values: CDR1 SNHLY, CDR2 FYNNEI. V lost 5 bases to trimming and J lost 0 bases, with 10 bases between them. This CDR3 is built from 15 residues. The CDR3 sequence is CASSSRSATNEKLFF. CDR3 coding DNA: TGTGCCAGCAGTTCTAGAAGCGCAACTAATGAAAAACTGTTTTTT.

In its sample, this clonotype was seen many times. The V call is TRBV27, the J call TRBJ2-1; TRBD2 agrees at 11 bases. Germline assignment: CDR1 MNHEY and CDR2 SMNVEV (reference sequence). The CDR3 runs to 15 residues. The V gene end was trimmed by 10 bases and the J gene end by 2 bases; junction bases not matched to a gene: 7. CDR3 DNA: TGTGCCACCTCACCTAGCGGGGGGCCCTACAATGAGCAGTTCTTC. Translation gives CATSPSGGPYNEQFF.

There are many counts of this clonotype. This chain uses TRBV7-8 with TRBJ1-4; D unresolved. V lost 3 bases to trimming and J lost 2 bases, with 16 bases between them. The CDR3 loop spans 17 amino acids. Germline CDR1 is SGHVS and CDR2 is FQNEAQ. The chain's CDR3 is CASSLERAVATNEKLFF. The CDR3 DNA sequence: TGTGCCAGCAGCTTGGAACGGGCGGTGGCTACTAATGAAAAACTGTTTTTT.

This clonotype was seen many times. The V and J genes are TRBV5-1 and TRBJ2-1; TRBD1 aligns across 7 bases. There are 16 residues in the CDR3. The V and J ends lost 0 bases and 6 bases, in that order; junction bases with no gene match: 9. Germline V gene lookup returns CDR1 SGHRS and CDR2 YFSETQ. CDR3 bases: TGCGCCAGCAGCTTGGGAGACGGGACAGCCTCCAATGAGCAGTTCTTC. Residues: CASSLGDGTASNEQFF. The full variable domain, with the rest looked up from reference TRBV5-1 and TRBJ2-1, is KAGVTQTPRYLIKTRGQQVTLSCSPISGHRSVSWYQQTPGQGLQFLFEYFSETQRNKGNFPGRFSGRQFSNSRSEMNVSTLELGDSALYLCASSLGDGTASNEQFFGPGTRLTVL.

The table lists this clonotype with a few counts. V gene TRBV6-1 combines with J gene TRBJ2-3, with TRBD2 matching over 7 bases. The CDR3 totals 13 residues. Losses at the gene ends were 3 bases for V and 6 bases for J; bases not matched to a gene: 3. Germline V CDR1 and CDR2: MNHNS, SASEGT. DNA of the CDR3: TGTGCCAGCAGTGAGACTAGCATGGATACGCAGTATTTT. It specifies CASSETSMDTQYF.

This clonotype turned up a few times. The chain uses TRBV7-2 and TRBJ1-4, with 10 bases matching TRBD1. The CDR3 is 15 residues long. With V trimmed by 4 bases and J by 6 bases, 5 bases remained unmatched. CDR1 and CDR2 (germline): SGHTA, FQGNSA. CDR3 in amino acids: CASSYSGTGDEKLFF. CDR3 DNA sequence: TGTGCCAGCAGCTATTCCGGGACAGGGGATGAAAAACTGTTTTTT.

The chain links TRBV28 to TRBJ2-7, with a possible D match to TRBD2 (6 bases). The ends were cut back, 11 bases at V and 0 bases at J, with 8 bases in the middle. This CDR3 has 11 amino acids. In germline, CDR1 is MDHEN, CDR2 SYDVKM. The CDR3 loop is CAGGTSYEQYF. CDR3 in DNA: TGTGCCGGGGGGACCTCCTACGAGCAGTACTTC.

V gene TRBV5-1 combines with J gene TRBJ1-2; D gene unclear. Per germline, CDR1 SGHRS and CDR2 YFSETQ. This CDR3 has 13 amino acids. The V and J ends lost 2 bases and 6 bases respectively, with 11 bases between them. The CDR3 nucleotides are TGCGCCAGCAGCTTTCCGACGGGCGATGGCTACACCTTC. It yields the protein CASSFPTGDGYTF.

This clonotype occurred a few times. The chain joins TRBV29-1 to TRBJ2-5; 7 positions match TRBD1. CDR1 is SQVTM and CDR2 is ANQGSEA in the germline V gene. V shed 6 bases and J 2 bases; nucleotides not matched to a gene: 6. The CDR3 spans 13 residues. The CDR3 protein is CSVHGQDQETQYF. The CDR3 bases are TGCAGCGTACACGGACAGGATCAAGAGACCCAGTACTTC.

This clonotype was picked up many times. The chain recombines TRBV29-1 with TRBJ2-5, with D perhaps matching TRBD1 or TRBD2 (6 bases each). Germline V gene lookup returns CDR1 SQVTM and CDR2 ANQGSEA. The V and J ends lost 1 base and 2 bases respectively, with 17 bases between them. The CDR3 runs 16 residues. The CDR3 DNA reads as TGCAGCGTTGAAGTCGTGGTAGGAGGGGGTCAAGAGACCCAGTACTTC. It translates to CSVEVVVGGGQETQYF.

The chain couples TRBV5-1 to TRBJ2-7, with TRBD1 identical over 8 bases. This CDR3 is built from 15 residues. J was trimmed by 1 base and V by 4 bases; bases with no gene match: 7. The V gene's germline CDR1 is SGHRS and CDR2 YFSETQ. CDR3 bases: TGCGCCAGCAGCCCTGACAGGGGATGGTCCTACGAGCAGTACTTC. Its protein product is CASSPDRGWSYEQYF.

This clonotype was counted at least ten times. The chain is built from TRBV12-3 or TRBV12-4 and TRBJ2-7; TRBD1 agrees at 9 bases. The CDR3 is 16 residues long. V shed 5 bases and J 3 bases; nucleotides not matched to a gene: 11. In DNA, the CDR3 is TGTGCCAGCAGTCCTTCAATAGGGACAGGGTACTACGAGCAGTACTTC. Protein sequence: CASSPSIGTGYYEQYF.

The chain combines TRBV2 with TRBJ2-7; perhaps TRBD1 as D (5 bases). CDR3 length equals 14 residues. V lost 4 bases and J lost 2, with 12 bases in between. CDR1 and CDR2 (germline): SNHLY, FYNNEI. CDR3 loop: CASSAIRGPYEQYF. The CDR3 DNA follows: TGTGCCAGCAGTGCCATTAGGGGCCCCTACGAGCAGTACTTC.

The table lists this clonotype with many counts. The CDR3 DNA follows: TGTGCCAGCAGCTTAGCGGGGACAGGGAATGGCTACACCTTC. Encoded protein: CASSLAGTGNGYTF. The chain joins TRBV7-9 to TRBJ1-2; 9 bases fit TRBD1. The CDR3 consists of 14 residues. With 0 bases clipped from V and 6 bases from J, the junction kept 2 bases outside the gene matches. Germline CDR1 reads SEHNR; CDR2 reads FQNEAQ (reference sequence).

This clonotype was recorded at least ten times. The chain is built from TRBV5-1 and TRBJ2-3; D tentatively reads TRBD1 or TRBD2 (5 bases each). CDR3 length: 13 residues. V gave up 2 bases and J gave up 9 bases, with 13 bases separating them. Germline loops: CDR1 SGHRS, CDR2 YFSETQ. The CDR3 DNA sequence: TGCGCCAGCAGCTTAGGGGAGTCCATAACGCAGTATTTT. This sequence encodes CASSLGESITQYF.

This clonotype was recorded a few times. The chain joins TRBV2 to TRBJ1-6, with D perhaps TRBD1 (5 bases). From germline, CDR1 is SNHLY and CDR2 FYNNEI. The CDR3 has 13 residues. V dropped 10 bases and J dropped 7 bases, with 14 bases sitting between them. In DNA form, the CDR3 reads TGTGCCACACGACCGCGGGGGAATTCACCCCTCCACTTT. It translates to CATRPRGNSPLHF.

V and J are TRBV11-2 and TRBJ1-6; 7 positions match TRBD1. Germline lookup yields CDR1 SGHAT and CDR2 FQNNGV. V shed 3 bases, J shed 7 bases, and the junction held 6 bases outside the gene matches. The CDR3 is made up of 15 amino acids. The CDR3 spells CASSLGTVLNSPLHF. The CDR3 coding sequence is TGTGCCAGCAGCTTGGGGACAGTTCTGAATTCACCCCTCCACTTT.

The chain has TRBV7-2 and TRBJ2-5, with TRBD1 identical over 8 bases. The germline V gene encodes CDR1 SGHTA and CDR2 FQGNSA. The junction had 10 bases not matched to a gene; V was cut back by 5 bases and J by 5 bases. The CDR3 consists of 15 residues. The CDR3 reads CASSINGQGGETQYF. CDR3 nucleotide sequence: TGTGCCAGCAGCATAAATGGACAGGGCGGCGAGACCCAGTACTTC.

This clonotype was seen ten or more times. The gene calls are TRBV6-5 and TRBJ1-2; the D gene is possibly TRBD1 (6 bases). The CDR3 is 15 amino acids. Trimming took off 6 bases at V and 3 bases at J, with 17 bases between the two ends. Germline V gene sequence: CDR1 MNHEY, CDR2 SVGAGI. This CDR3 is CASSRPSTGHYGYTF. Written as DNA, the CDR3 is TGTGCCAGCAGCCGGCCTAGTACAGGGCACTATGGCTACACCTTC.

The chain joins TRBV12-3 or TRBV12-4 to TRBJ2-1; the match to TRBD1 covers 7 bases. J gave up 6 bases and V 7 bases, and 3 bases lay outside the gene matches. The CDR3 has 12 amino acids. The CDR3 region is CASMTGSNEQFF. For the CDR3, the DNA is TGTGCCAGCATGACAGGGAGCAATGAGCAGTTCTTC.

This clonotype was counted at least ten times. This sequence joins TRBV18 and TRBJ2-7; D gene unclear. The V gene's germline CDR1 is KGHSH and CDR2 LQKENI. The CDR3 has 14 amino acids. V lost 4 bases and J lost 3, with 13 bases in between. The CDR3 nucleotides are TGTGCCAGCTCACGGTCGGGTTCCTTCTACGAGCAGTACTTC. This encodes CASSRSGSFYEQYF.

This clonotype was detected a few times. The chain uses TRBV6-2 or TRBV6-3 and TRBJ1-1; D gene ambiguous. Germline assignment: CDR1 MNHEY and CDR2 SVGEGT. The V and J ends lost 8 bases and 0 bases respectively, with 19 bases between them. This CDR3 comprises 16 residues. In DNA, the CDR3 is TGTGCCAGCGCGAGAAGGACTACCCAAATGAACACTGAAGCTTTCTTT. It is translated as CASARRTTQMNTEAFF.

This clonotype was seen repeatedly, ten times or more. Compared with germline, one end of the junction differs, possibly owing to a read error. This chain joins TRBV5-1 and TRBJ2-2; possibly TRBD2 for D (5 bases). The germline gives CDR1 SGHRS, CDR2 YFSETQ. The length of the CDR3 is 14 residues. The CDR3 spells CASSLEGNTGELFF. The CDR3 coding sequence is TGTGCCAGCAGCTTAGAGGGGAACACCGGGGAGCTGTTTTTT.